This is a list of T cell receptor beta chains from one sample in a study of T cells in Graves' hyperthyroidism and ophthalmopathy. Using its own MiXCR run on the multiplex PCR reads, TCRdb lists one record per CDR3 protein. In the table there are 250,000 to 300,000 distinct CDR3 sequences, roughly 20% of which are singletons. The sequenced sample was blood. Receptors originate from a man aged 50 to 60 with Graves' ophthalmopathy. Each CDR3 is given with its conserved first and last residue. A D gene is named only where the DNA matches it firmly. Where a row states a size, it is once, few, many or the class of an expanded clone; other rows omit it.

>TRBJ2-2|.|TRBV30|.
CAWQGYEAGELFF
TGTGCCTGGCAGGGGTATGAGGCCGGGGAGCTGTTTTTT
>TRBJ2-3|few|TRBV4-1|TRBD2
CASSLTPLAGADVKYF
TGCGCCAGCAGCCTTACCCCCCTAGCGGGAGCGGATGTTAAGTATTTT
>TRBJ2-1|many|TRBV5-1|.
CASRDRNYNEQFF
TGCGCCAGCAGAGACAGGAATTACAATGAGCAGTTCTTC
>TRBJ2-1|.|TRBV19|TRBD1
CASSTSGTGSRNEQFF
TGTGCCAGTAGTACGTCCGGGACAGGGTCTAGAAATGAGCAGTTCTTC
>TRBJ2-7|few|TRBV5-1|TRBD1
CASSLGTGGQYEQYF
TGCGCCAGCAGCTTGGGGACAGGGGGTCAATACGAGCAGTACTTC
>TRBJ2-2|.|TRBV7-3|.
CASSLTGLLNTGELFF
TGTGCCAGCAGCTTGACGGGACTCCTGAACACCGGGGAGCTGTTTTTT
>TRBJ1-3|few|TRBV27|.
CASSLLGDPSGNTIYF
TGTGCCAGCAGTTTATTGGGGGACCCCTCTGGAAACACCATATATTTT
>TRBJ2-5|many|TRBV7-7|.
CASSLGQTAETQYF
TGTGCTAGCAGCTTGGGGCAAACAGCGGAGACCCAGTACTTC
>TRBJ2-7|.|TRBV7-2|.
CASSLVLGVNYEQYF
TGTGCCAGCAGCTTAGTACTCGGGGTGAACTACGAGCAGTACTTC
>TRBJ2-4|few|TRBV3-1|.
CASSQVALGGAGNIQYF
TGTGCCAGCAGCCAAGTCGCTTTGGGGGGCGCCGGAAACATTCAGTACTTC
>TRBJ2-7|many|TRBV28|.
CASSPFSPYEQYF
TGTGCCAGCAGTCCGTTTAGTCCCTACGAGCAGTACTTC
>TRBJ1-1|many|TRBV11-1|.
CASSLEGTVNTEAFF
TGTGCCAGCAGCTTAGAGGGGACGGTGAACACTGAAGCTTTCTTT
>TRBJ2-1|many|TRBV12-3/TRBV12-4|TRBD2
CASSLSSGRTVEQFF
TGTGCCAGCAGTTTAAGTAGCGGGAGAACGGTTGAGCAGTTCTTC
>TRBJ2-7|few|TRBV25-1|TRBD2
CASSQGSGRPPRVGEQYF
TGTGCCAGCAGTCAGGGTAGCGGGAGGCCCCCTCGTGTGGGGGAGCAGTACTTC
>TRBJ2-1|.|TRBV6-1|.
CASSELGDEQFF
TGTGCCAGCAGTGAATTGGGGGATGAGCAGTTCTTC
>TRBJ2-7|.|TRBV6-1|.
CASSVMGGDYEQYF
TGTGCCAGCAGTGTTATGGGGGGCGACTACGAGCAGTACTTC
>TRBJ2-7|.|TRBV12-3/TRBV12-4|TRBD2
CASKGGAGAVSYEQYF
TGTGCCAGCAAGGGGGGAGCGGGGGCCGTATCCTACGAGCAGTACTTC
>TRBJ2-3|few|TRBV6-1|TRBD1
CASRVTGASTDTQYF
TGTGCCAGCAGAGTTACAGGGGCCTCCACAGATACGCAGTATTTT
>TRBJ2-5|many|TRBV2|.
CASRNWGQGGIETQYF
TGTGCCAGCAGGAACTGGGGGCAGGGTGGTATAGAGACCCAGTACTTC
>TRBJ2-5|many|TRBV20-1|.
CSAVDRGMETQYF
TGCAGTGCTGTGGACAGAGGAATGGAGACCCAGTACTTC
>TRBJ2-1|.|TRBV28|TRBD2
CASSRTSGRVENEQFF
TGTGCCAGCAGTCGGACTAGCGGGAGGGTGGAGAATGAGCAGTTCTTC
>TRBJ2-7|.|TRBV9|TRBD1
CASSVGGQGPYEQYF
TGTGCCAGCAGCGTAGGGGGACAGGGCCCCTACGAGCAGTACTTC
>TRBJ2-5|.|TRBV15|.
CATGGGLAQYF
TGTGCCACCGGGGGTGGGTTGGCCCAGTACTTC
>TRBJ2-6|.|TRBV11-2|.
CASSFPRGSGANVLTF
TGTGCCAGCAGCTTCCCTCGGGGGTCTGGGGCCAACGTCCTGACTTTC
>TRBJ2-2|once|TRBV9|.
CASSVGGRMNTGELFF
TGTGCCAGCAGCGTAGGAGGCCGGATGAACACCGGGGAGCTGTTTTTT
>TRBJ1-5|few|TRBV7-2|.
CASSVSQGPQHF
TGTGCCAGCAGCGTCTCCCAAGGGCCCCAGCATTTT
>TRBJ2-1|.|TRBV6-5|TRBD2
CASSYGAGVLGYEQFF
TGTGCCAGCAGTTACGGAGCGGGAGTGCTGGGGTATGAGCAGTTCTTC
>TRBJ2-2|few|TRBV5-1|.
CASSPGRAENTGELFF
TGCGCCAGCAGCCCTGGACGAGCGGAAAACACCGGGGAGCTGTTTTTT
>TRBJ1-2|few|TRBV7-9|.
CASSLESGGGYTF
TGTGCCAGCAGCTTAGAGTCTGGAGGTGGCTACACCTTC
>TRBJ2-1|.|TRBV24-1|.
CATSDGLQGMKDEQFF
TGTGCCACCAGTGATGGATTGCAGGGCATGAAAGATGAGCAGTTCTTC
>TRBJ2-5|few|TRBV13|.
CASSLREGGAETQYF
TGTGCCAGCAGCTTACGCGAGGGGGGGGCAGAGACCCAGTACTTC
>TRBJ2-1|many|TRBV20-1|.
CSAGEPQEGQFF
TGCAGTGCGGGAGAGCCCCAAGAAGGGCAGTTCTTC
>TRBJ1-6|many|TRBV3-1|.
CASSLGSSYNSPLHF
TGTGCCAGCAGCTTGGGGAGCTCCTATAATTCACCCCTCCACTTT
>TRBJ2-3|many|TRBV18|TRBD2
CASSSNPWTSDTDTQYF
TGTGCCAGCTCATCAAACCCCTGGACTAGCGACACAGATACGCAGTATTTT
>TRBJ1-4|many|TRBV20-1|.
CSARGDVNEKLFF
TGCAGTGCTAGAGGGGATGTCAATGAAAAACTGTTTTTT
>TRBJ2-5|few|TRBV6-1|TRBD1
CASSDPTGVETQYF
TGTGCCAGCAGTGACCCGACAGGGGTTGAGACCCAGTACTTC
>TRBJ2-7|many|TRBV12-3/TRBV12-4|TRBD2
CASSLGQRTSGSYEQYF
TGTGCCAGCAGTTTAGGACAACGGACTAGCGGCTCGTACGAGCAGTACTTC
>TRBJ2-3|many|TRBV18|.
CASSPLPTQSTDTQYF
TGTGCCAGCTCACCACTACCCACCCAGAGCACAGATACGCAGTATTTT
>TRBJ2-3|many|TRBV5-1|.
CASSLVGGDTQYF
TGCGCCAGCAGCTTGGTTGGGGGAGATACGCAGTATTTT
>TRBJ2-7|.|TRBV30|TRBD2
CAWRETSGSIYEQYF
TGTGCCTGGAGGGAGACTAGCGGGAGTATCTACGAGCAGTACTTC
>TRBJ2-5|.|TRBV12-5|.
CASGLTGYGETQYF
TGTGCTAGTGGCCTCACAGGGTACGGAGAGACCCAGTACTTC
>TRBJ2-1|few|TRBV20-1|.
CSAPRGYPNEQFF
TGCAGTGCCCCTAGGGGCTACCCCAATGAGCAGTTCTTC
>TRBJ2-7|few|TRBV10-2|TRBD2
CASTSGTSGTEQYF
TGCGCCAGCACCTCCGGGACTAGCGGGACCGAGCAGTACTTC
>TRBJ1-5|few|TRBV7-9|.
CASSLAAGSGQPQHF
TGTGCCAGCAGCTTAGCGGCTGGGTCCGGTCAGCCCCAGCATTTT
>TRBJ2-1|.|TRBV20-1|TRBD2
CSARDPSGRAQWEQFF
TGCAGTGCTAGAGATCCCAGCGGGAGGGCGCAGTGGGAGCAGTTCTTC
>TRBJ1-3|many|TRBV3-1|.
CASSQIKGYGNTIYF
TGTGCCAGCAGCCAAATCAAGGGGTACGGAAACACCATATATTTT
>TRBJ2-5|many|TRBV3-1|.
CASSSLQGGEGEETQYF
TGTGCCAGCAGTTCCCTCCAGGGGGGGGAAGGAGAAGAGACCCAGTACTTC
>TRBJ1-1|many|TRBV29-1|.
CSVAAVNTEAFF
TGCAGCGTTGCGGCGGTAAACACTGAAGCTTTCTTT
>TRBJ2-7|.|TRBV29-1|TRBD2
CSVEGSSGEAGEQYF
TGCAGCGTTGAAGGGTCTAGCGGTGAAGCAGGCGAGCAGTACTTC
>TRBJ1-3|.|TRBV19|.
CASSQSVRDTIYF
TGTGCCAGTAGTCAATCCGTCCGGGACACCATATATTTT
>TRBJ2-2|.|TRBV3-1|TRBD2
CASSPGGVGELFF
TGTGCCAGCAGCCCGGGGGGAGTCGGGGAGCTGTTTTTT
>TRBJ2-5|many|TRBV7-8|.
CASSSNSGGTQYF
TGTGCCAGCAGCTCTAATAGTGGAGGGACCCAGTACTTC
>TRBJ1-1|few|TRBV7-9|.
CASSPPTGSLITEAFF
TGTGCCAGCAGCCCCCCGACAGGAAGCCTGATCACTGAAGCTTTCTTT
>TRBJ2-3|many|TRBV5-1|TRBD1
CASSTGQGERTDTQYF
TGCGCCAGCAGCACCGGACAGGGGGAAAGGACAGATACGCAGTATTTT